This T cell receptor (beta chain) was captured by sequencing in a study of blood T cells in healthy people across ages. As for the study in general: Template-switching capture recovered about one barcoded beta molecule per two T cells. Study outcomes and limitations: Percentage of naive T cells showed a strong correlation with TCR beta diversity. Roughly linearly, TCR beta diversity per million T cells fell as age increased.

On this clonotype itself: Its antigen remains unidentified.

Then a second PCR, running roughly 6 to 11 cycles, was carried out with a sample-barcoded 5' primer and a J-beta primer mix. A template-switch adaptor that had 12 random nucleotides put a tag on each cDNA molecule. MiXCR was run by TCRdb on the 5' RACE reads, yielding one entry per CDR3 protein. This sample yields over 500,000 distinct CDR3 sequences, of which about 50% are seen a single time; roughly 13% belongs to the top ten. V dropped 6 bases and J dropped 9 bases, with 18 bases sitting between them. CDR3 size: 13 residues. Germline lookup yields CDR1 DFQATT and CDR2 SNEGSKA (reference sequence).

The V and J genes are TRBV20-1 and TRBJ2-1, with D possibly being TRBD1 or TRBD2 (5 bases each). The TCR originated in a woman of 80 years or more in good health. Material: blood. The DNA for the CDR3 is TGCAGTGCAGAGGGACCCGACGGGGTTGAGCAGTTCTTC. Protein: CSAEGPDGVEQFF.